Ten or more counts support the clone carrying this T cell receptor (beta chain). Its antigen is not identified. Stability of Graves' hyperthyroidism was defined as absent ophthalmopathy progression within 18 months. Each diagnosis drew on symptoms, thyroxine, TRAb, thyroid ultrasound and orbital computed tomography findings. The data originate from a study of T cells in Graves' hyperthyroidism and ophthalmopathy. The V and J ends lost 6 bases and 6 bases respectively, with 14 bases between them. This CDR3 contains 13 residues. Germline CDR1 reads SNHLY; CDR2 reads FYNNEI. Study outcomes and limitations: Most thyroid clonotypes that were expanded above 0.001 also turned up in blood.

Amplified TCR beta CDR3 regions derived from RNA transcripts. First-round RT-PCR with HTBI primers amplified the TCR CDR3 region. Each CDR3 protein is one row after TCRdb ran MiXCR on the multiplex PCR reads. The sample consists of some 770,000 distinct CDR3 sequences, approximately 16% of them appearing once. The V call is TRBV2, the J call TRBJ1-2, with D tentatively TRBD1 (6 bases). This clonotype was obtained from a man aged 18 to 29 with Graves' hyperthyroidism. The sample was blood. For the CDR3, the DNA is TGTGCCAGCAGGGTTCGGGGGGCCGATGGCTACACCTTC. Its protein product is CASRVRGADGYTF.